This TCR beta chain was sequenced in a study of long-term antiretroviral therapy in people with HIV. Study details: The 2015 recommendation for immediate ART came about a decade after the earliest samples. Study-level findings and limits: HIV repertoires spanned tighter CDR3 length ranges than controls did. Repertoire composition at all time points was dominated by clones that had expanded before ART. No data were available on ART adherence, viral resistance or therapy changes.

Runs used v3.0 of the immunoSEQ assay and were done at survey level. Sequenced by immunoSEQ multiplex PCR; TCRdb stores in-frame clones only, minus some. This table holds about 28,000 clones, approximately 80% found once. The junction had 8 bases not matched to a gene; V was cut back by 2 bases and J by 2 bases. Germline V CDR1 and CDR2: LGHNA, YNFKEQ. The CDR3 totals 16 residues. Notes on this clone: Its antigen remains unidentified.

The source was unsorted PBMCs, collected 2.7 to 2.8 years after starting antiretroviral therapy. This TCR was sampled from a man aged 30 to 45 with HIV. The rearrangement links TRBV4-2 to TRBJ2-5; 7 nucleotides match TRBD2. The DNA of the CDR3 is TGTGCCAGCAGCCAATGGCTAGGACTAGGACAAGAGACCCAGTACTTC. The encoded protein is CASSQWLGLGQETQYF.